The entry below describes one T cell receptor beta chain. Distinct nucleotide sequences in the sample also encode this CDR3. Urothelial carcinoma in patients was locally advanced or metastatic. Synthetic TCR analog templates were spiked into all PCRs individually. This table comes from immunoSEQ multiplex PCR, and its TCRdb copy is limited to in-frame clones, with some not included. The sample lists 45,000 to 60,000 clones, approximately 90% seen once, with about 8% in the top ten. This CDR3 region has 15 residues. With V trimmed by 5 bases and J by 0 bases, 1 base remained unmatched. Germline CDR1 MNHEY, CDR2 SVGAGI. This sample was included in a study of PD-L1 blockade in urothelial cancer. The overall study: In the patient group, about 85% of the roughly 30 were males with bladder-origin urothelial cancer. Samples came from 3 weeks, at the second dose, and 6 weeks into treatment.

This chain joins TRBV6-5 and TRBJ2-6; 7 positions match TRBD1. Sequencing used PBMCs, obtained around atezolizumab (anti-PD-L1) treatment. The receptor's source is a man aged 55-75 years with urothelial cancer. The CDR3 loop reads CASSRDSSGANVLTF. The CDR3 nucleotides are TGTGCCAGCAGTCGGGACAGCTCTGGGGCCAACGTCCTGACTTTC.